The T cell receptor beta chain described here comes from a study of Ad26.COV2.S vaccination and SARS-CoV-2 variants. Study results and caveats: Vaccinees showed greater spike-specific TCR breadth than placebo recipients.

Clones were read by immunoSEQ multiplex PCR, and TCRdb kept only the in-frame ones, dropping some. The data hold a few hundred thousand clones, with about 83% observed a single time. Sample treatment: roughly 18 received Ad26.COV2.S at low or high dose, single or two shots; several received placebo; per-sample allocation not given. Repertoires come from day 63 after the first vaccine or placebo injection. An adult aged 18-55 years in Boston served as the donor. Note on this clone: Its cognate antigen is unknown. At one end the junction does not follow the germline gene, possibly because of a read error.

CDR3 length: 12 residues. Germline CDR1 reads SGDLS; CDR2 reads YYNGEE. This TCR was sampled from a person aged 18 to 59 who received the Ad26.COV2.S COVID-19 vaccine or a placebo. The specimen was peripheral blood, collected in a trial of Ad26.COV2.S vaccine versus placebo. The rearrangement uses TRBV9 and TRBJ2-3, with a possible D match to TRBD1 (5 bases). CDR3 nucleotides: TGTGCCAGCAGCGTAGAGGCAGGGCAGGTTGTTTTT. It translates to CASSVEAGQVVF.